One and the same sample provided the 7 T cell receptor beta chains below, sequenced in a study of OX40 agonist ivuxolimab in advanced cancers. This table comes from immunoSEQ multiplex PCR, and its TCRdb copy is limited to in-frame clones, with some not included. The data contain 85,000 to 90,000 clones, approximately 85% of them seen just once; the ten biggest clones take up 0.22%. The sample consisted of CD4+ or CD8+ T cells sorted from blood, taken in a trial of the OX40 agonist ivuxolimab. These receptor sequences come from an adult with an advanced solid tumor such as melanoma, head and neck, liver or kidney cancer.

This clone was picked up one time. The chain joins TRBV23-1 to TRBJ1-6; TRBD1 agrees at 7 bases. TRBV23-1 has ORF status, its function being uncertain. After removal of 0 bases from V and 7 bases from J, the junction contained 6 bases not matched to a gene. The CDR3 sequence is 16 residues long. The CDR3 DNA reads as TGCGCCAGCAGTCAATCGAGGGGGACAGTCAATTCACCCCTCCACTTT. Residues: CASSQSRGTVNSPLHF.

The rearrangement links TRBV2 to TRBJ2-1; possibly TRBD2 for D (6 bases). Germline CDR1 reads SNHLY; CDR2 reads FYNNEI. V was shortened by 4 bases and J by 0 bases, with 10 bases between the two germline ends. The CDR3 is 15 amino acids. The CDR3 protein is CASSGLRGSYNEQFF. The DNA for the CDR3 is TGTGCCAGCAGTGGGTTGCGGGGCTCCTACAATGAGCAGTTCTTC.

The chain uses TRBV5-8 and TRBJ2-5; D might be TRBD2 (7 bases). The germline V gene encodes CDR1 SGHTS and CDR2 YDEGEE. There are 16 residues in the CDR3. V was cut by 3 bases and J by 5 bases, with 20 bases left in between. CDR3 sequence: CASSWGGGGRAETQYF. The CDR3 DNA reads TGTGCCAGCAGCTGGGGCGGCGGGGGCCGGGCGGAGACCCAGTACTTC.

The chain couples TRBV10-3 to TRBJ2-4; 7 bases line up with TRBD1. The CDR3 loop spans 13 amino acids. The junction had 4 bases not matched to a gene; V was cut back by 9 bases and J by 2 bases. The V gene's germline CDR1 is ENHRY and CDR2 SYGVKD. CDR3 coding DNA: TGTGCCATTGCGACAGGGCCCAAAAACATTCAGTACTTC. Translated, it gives CAIATGPKNIQYF.

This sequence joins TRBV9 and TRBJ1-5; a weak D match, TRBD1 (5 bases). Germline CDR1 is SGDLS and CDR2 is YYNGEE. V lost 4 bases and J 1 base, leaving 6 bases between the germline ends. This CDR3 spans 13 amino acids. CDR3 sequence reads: CASSRDSNQPQHF. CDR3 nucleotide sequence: TGTGCCAGCAGCCGGGACAGCAATCAGCCCCAGCATTTT.

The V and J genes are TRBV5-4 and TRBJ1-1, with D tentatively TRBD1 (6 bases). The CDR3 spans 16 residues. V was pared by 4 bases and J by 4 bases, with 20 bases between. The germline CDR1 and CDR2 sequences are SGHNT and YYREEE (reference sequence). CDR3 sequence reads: CASSRGAQGKSTEAFF. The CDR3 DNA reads TGTGCCAGCAGCAGGGGAGCACAGGGCAAGTCCACTGAAGCTTTCTTT.

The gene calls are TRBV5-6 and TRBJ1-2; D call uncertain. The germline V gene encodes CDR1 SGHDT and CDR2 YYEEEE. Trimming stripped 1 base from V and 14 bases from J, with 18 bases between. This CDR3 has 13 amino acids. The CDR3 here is CASSLPTSAARTF. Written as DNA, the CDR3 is TGTGCCAGCAGCTTGCCAACTTCGGCGGCGCGGACCTTC. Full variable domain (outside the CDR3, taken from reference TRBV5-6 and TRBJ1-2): DAGVTQSPTHLIKTRGQQVTLRCSPKSGHDTVSWYQQALGQGPQFIFQYYEEEERQRGNFPDRFSGHQFPNYSSELNVNALLLGDSALYLCASSLPTSAARTFGSGTRLTVV.